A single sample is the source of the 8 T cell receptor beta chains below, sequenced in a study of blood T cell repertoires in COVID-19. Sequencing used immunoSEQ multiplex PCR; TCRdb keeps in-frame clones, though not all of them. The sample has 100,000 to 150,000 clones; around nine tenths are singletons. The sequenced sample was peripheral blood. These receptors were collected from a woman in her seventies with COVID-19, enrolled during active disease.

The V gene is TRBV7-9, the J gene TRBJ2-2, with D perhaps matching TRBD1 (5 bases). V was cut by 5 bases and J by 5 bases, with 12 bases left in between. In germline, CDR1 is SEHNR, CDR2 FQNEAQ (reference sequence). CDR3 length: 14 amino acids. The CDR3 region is CASSPQGITGELFF. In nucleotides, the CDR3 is TGTGCCAGCAGCCCTCAGGGTATAACCGGGGAGCTGTTTTTT.

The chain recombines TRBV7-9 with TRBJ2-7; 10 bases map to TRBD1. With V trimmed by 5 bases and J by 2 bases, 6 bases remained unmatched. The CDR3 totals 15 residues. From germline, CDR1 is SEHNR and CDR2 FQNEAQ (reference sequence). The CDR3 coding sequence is TGTGCCAGCAGCCCCTGGGGGACAGGGGCCTACGAGCAGTACTTC. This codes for CASSPWGTGAYEQYF.

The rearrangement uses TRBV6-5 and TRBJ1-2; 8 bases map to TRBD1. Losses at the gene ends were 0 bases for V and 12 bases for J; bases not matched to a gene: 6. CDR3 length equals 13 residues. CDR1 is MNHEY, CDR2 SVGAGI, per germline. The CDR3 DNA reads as TGTGCCAGCAGTTACTCAGGACAGGGAGCCCACACCTTC. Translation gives CASSYSGQGAHTF.

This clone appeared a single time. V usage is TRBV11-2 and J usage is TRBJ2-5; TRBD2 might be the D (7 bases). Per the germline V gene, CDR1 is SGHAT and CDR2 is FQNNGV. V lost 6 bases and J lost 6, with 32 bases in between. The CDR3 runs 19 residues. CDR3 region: CASSTNLAGARGGSKTQYF. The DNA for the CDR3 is TGTGCCAGCAGTACTAACTTAGCGGGCGCAAGGGGGGGGTCGAAGACCCAGTACTTC. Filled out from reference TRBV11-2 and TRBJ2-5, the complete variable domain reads EAGVAQSPRYKIIEKRQSVAFWCNPISGHATLYWYQQILGQGPKLLIQFQNNGVVDDSQLPKDRFSAERLKGVDSTLKIQPAKLEDSAVYLCASSTNLAGARGGSKTQYFGPGTRLLVL.

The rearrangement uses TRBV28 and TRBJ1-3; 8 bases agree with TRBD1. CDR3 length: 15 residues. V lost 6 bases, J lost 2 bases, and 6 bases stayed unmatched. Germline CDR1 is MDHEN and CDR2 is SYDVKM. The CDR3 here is CASRTPGQAGNTIYF. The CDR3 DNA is TGTGCCAGCAGAACTCCGGGACAGGCTGGAAACACCATATATTTT.

CDR3 in amino acids: CASSYPTQGEQFF. The CDR3 DNA reads as TGTGCCAGCAGTTACCCCACCCAGGGAGAGCAGTTCTTC. V usage is TRBV6-5 and J usage is TRBJ2-1; maybe TRBD1 (5 bases). Per the germline V gene, CDR1 is MNHEY and CDR2 is SVGAGI. V was pared by 2 bases and J by 10 bases, with 12 bases between. CDR3 length equals 13 residues.

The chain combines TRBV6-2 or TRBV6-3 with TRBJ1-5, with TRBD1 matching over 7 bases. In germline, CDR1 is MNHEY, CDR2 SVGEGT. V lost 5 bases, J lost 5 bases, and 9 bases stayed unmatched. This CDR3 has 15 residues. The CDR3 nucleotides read TGTGCCAGCAGTAGACAGGGCAGCTCTTATCAGCCCCAGCATTTT. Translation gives CASSRQGSSYQPQHF.

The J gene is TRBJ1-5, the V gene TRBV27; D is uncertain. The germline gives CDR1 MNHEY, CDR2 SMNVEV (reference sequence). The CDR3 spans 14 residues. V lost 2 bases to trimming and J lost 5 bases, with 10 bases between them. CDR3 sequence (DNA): TGTGCCAGCAGTTTAATGCAGGCTGATCAGCCCCAGCATTTT. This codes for CASSLMQADQPQHF.